The 15 T cell receptor beta chains listed next were all sequenced from one sample in a study of blood T cells in healthy people across ages. The authors ran a second PCR of roughly 6 to 11 cycles using a sample-barcoded 5' primer and a J-beta primer mix. TCRdb called the 5' RACE reads again in MiXCR, with one record for every CDR3 protein. The sample holds 1.5 million to 2 million distinct CDR3 sequences; approximately 50% are singletons and the top ten take roughly 2%. Sequencing was done on a sample of blood. The source of these receptors is a woman aged 40-49 years in good health.

The chain's CDR3 is CASSYSHVQETQYF. The CDR3 bases are TGTGCCAGCAGTTACAGCCACGTCCAAGAGACCCAGTACTTC. V gene TRBV6-2 or TRBV6-3 combines with J gene TRBJ2-7; D call uncertain. The J call may not be correct, given that the DNA end is closer to TRBJ2-5. The CDR3 runs 14 residues. The V gene's germline CDR1 is MNHEY and CDR2 SVGEGT.

V and J are TRBV2 and TRBJ2-3; D gene ambiguous. Germline CDR1 and CDR2: SNHLY and FYNNEI. The CDR3 length is 12 residues. The V gene lost 4 bases and the J gene lost 5 bases, with 7 bases spanning the gap. CDR3 protein: CASSGVQDTQYF. In DNA form, the CDR3 reads TGTGCCAGCAGTGGCGTCCAAGATACGCAGTATTTT.

The rearrangement uses TRBV14 and TRBJ1-2; D not resolved. CDR1 and CDR2 from the germline V gene are SGHDN and FVKESK. The length of the CDR3 is 14 residues. Trimming shortened V by 0 bases and J by 4 bases, and 9 bases separated the two germline ends. CDR3 residues: CASSQERLGYGYTF. CDR3 sequence (DNA): TGTGCCAGCAGCCAAGAACGGCTTGGCTATGGCTACACCTTC.

This clonotype is a singleton in its sample. The J gene is TRBJ1-2, the V gene TRBV27; TRBD1 aligns across 8 bases. J lost 5 bases, V lost 3 bases, and 14 bases had no gene match. The germline V gene encodes CDR1 MNHEY and CDR2 SMNVEV (reference sequence). This CDR3 region has 17 residues. The chain's CDR3 is CASSFGRPGTGVYGYTF. The CDR3 region has the DNA TGTGCCAGCAGTTTCGGCCGTCCCGGGACAGGAGTTTATGGCTACACCTTC.

The chain joins TRBV7-9 to TRBJ1-2, with a possible D match to TRBD1 (5 bases). The CDR3 totals 12 residues. Between the trimmed V and J ends, which lost 7 bases and 7 bases, there was a span of 13 bases. Germline V gene sequence: CDR1 SEHNR, CDR2 FQNEAQ (reference sequence). CDR3 amino acids: CASNEDGGGYTF. The CDR3 DNA reads TGTGCCAGCAACGAGGACGGGGGTGGCTACACCTTC.

This chain links TRBV7-9 with TRBJ1-4; D is perhaps TRBD1 (5 bases). There are 19 residues in the CDR3. V lost 4 bases to trimming and J lost 0 bases, with 21 bases between them. Germline V CDR1 and CDR2: SEHNR, FQNEAQ (reference sequence). The CDR3 loop is CASSSDNFHSLATNEKLFF. CDR3 DNA: TGTGCCAGCAGCTCGGACAATTTCCACTCCCTTGCAACTAATGAAAAACTGTTTTTT. Full variable domain (remainder filled in from reference TRBV7-9 and TRBJ1-4): DTGVSQNPRHKITKRGQNVTFRCDPISEHNRLYWYRQTLGQGPEFLTYFQNEAQLEKSRLLSDRFSAERPKGSFSTLEIQRTEQGDSAMYLCASSSDNFHSLATNEKLFFGSGTQLSVL.

The chain is built from TRBV7-9 and TRBJ2-1, with 7 bases that match TRBD1. Germline lookup yields CDR1 SEHNR and CDR2 FQNEAQ (reference sequence). This CDR3 spans 15 amino acids. J lost 6 bases, V lost 1 base, and 6 bases had no gene match. CDR3 protein: CASSLGGGTGNEQFF. Here the CDR3 DNA reads TGTGCCAGCAGCTTAGGAGGGGGCACGGGCAATGAGCAGTTCTTC.

The chain recombines TRBV27 with TRBJ2-3, with 7 bases matching TRBD1. The germline CDR1 and CDR2 sequences are MNHEY and SMNVEV (reference sequence). The CDR3 sequence is 14 residues long. Trimming removed 5 bases from V and 4 bases from J; junction bases left unmatched: 6. CDR3 residues: CASSIKGAADTQYF. As DNA, the CDR3 is TGTGCCAGCAGTATAAAGGGGGCGGCAGATACGCAGTATTTT.

The chain combines TRBV7-2 with TRBJ1-6; unclear D gene. Germline V lookup: CDR1 SGHTA, CDR2 FQGNSA. CDR3 length: 14 residues. Trimming shortened V by 1 base and J by 6 bases, and 7 bases separated the two germline ends. CDR3 residues: CASSLDPANSPLHF. DNA of the CDR3: TGTGCCAGCAGCTTAGACCCCGCTAATTCACCCCTCCACTTT.

This rearrangement joins TRBV6-1 to TRBJ1-6; 9 bases align to TRBD1. The CDR3 has 16 residues. Trimming took 5 bases from V and 0 from J; bases not matched to a gene: 2. The V gene's germline CDR1 is MNHNS and CDR2 SASEGT. This CDR3 is CASSRQGDSYNSPLHF. The CDR3 bases are TGTGCCAGCAGTAGACAGGGGGACTCCTATAATTCACCCCTCCACTTT.

The V and J genes are TRBV20-1 and TRBJ1-2; possibly TRBD1 for D (5 bases). The CDR3 covers 13 residues. The V gene lost 5 bases and the J gene lost 8 bases, with 18 bases spanning the gap. The germline CDR1 and CDR2 sequences are DFQATT and SNEGSKA (reference sequence). The chain's CDR3 is CSARAGRPGGYTF. CDR3 DNA: TGCAGTGCTCGCGCAGGGCGGCCTGGGGGCTACACCTTC.

The J gene is TRBJ2-3, the V gene TRBV6-6; tentatively, D is TRBD2 (5 bases). Deletions cut 7 bases from V and 0 bases from J, with 14 bases between. The V gene's germline CDR1 is MNHNY and CDR2 SVGAGI (reference sequence). This CDR3 is built from 15 residues. CDR3 bases: TGTGCCAGCACAACGGGGAGAAAAAGCACAGATACGCAGTATTTT. Protein sequence: CASTTGRKSTDTQYF.

V gene TRBV2 combines with J gene TRBJ2-5; TRBD2 aligns across 10 bases. Germline loops: CDR1 SNHLY, CDR2 FYNNEI. With 7 bases clipped from V and 3 bases from J, the junction kept 8 bases outside the gene matches. This CDR3 spans 15 amino acids. CDR3 sequence reads: CASTASGGPKETQYF. Written as DNA, the CDR3 is TGTGCCAGCACGGCTAGCGGGGGCCCCAAAGAGACCCAGTACTTC.

This clonotype was found a few times. The rearrangement joins TRBV6-5 to TRBJ1-2, with 8 positions matching TRBD1. V lost 2 bases and J lost 8; bases outside the gene matches: 7. This CDR3 contains 14 residues. In germline, CDR1 is MNHEY, CDR2 SVGAGI. CDR3 nucleotide sequence: TGTGCCAGCAGTTACCGCTCAGGGGGCTTAGGCTACACCTTC. Amino acid sequence: CASSYRSGGLGYTF.

This chain joins TRBV6-6 and TRBJ2-5; no reliable D call. The CDR3 sequence is 12 residues long. Germline values: CDR1 MNHNY, CDR2 SVGAGI (reference sequence). V gave up 8 bases and J gave up 5 bases, with 12 bases separating them. CDR3: CASGKGKETQYF. The DNA for the CDR3 is TGTGCCAGCGGGAAGGGCAAGGAGACCCAGTACTTC.